The 18 T cell receptor beta chains reported below all come from one sample, sequenced in a study of low-dose radiotherapy and immunotherapy resistance in tumors. Both TCRalpha and TCRbeta chains were reverse transcribed with V-gene-specific primers. Using a constant-region primer together with a V-primer adapter, TCRs were subjected to around 20 PCR cycles of amplification. TCRdb re-analysed the reads in MiXCR, keeping a single row per CDR3 protein. The profile shows around 36,000 distinct CDR3 sequences, about 28% of them singletons. Time point given: before trial treatment. The specimen comprised PBMCs, sampled before treatment. The receptors derive from a male donor with gallbladder cancer.

This clonotype was detected ten times or more. This chain uses TRBV7-3 with TRBJ2-2, with D possibly TRBD1 on 5 matching bases. The CDR3 has 14 residues. Germline loops: CDR1 SGHTA, CDR2 FQGTGA. The V end was cut by 6 bases, the J end by 5 bases, with 13 bases between. The CDR3 coding sequence is TGTGCCAGCAGGACAGACACAACAACCGGGGAGCTGTTTTTT. This translates into CASRTDTTTGELFF.

This clonotype was counted ten times or more. The chain couples TRBV18 to TRBJ1-2, with 9 bases lining up with TRBD1. Germline CDR1 is KGHSH and CDR2 is LQKENI. The CDR3 loop spans 13 amino acids. Trimming cost V 6 bases and J 6 bases; bases outside gene matches: 5. This chain's CDR3 is CASSPDRGNGYTF. The CDR3 coding sequence is TGTGCCAGCTCCCCGGACAGGGGAAATGGCTACACCTTC.

The chain couples TRBV15 to TRBJ2-6; perhaps TRBD2 as D (6 bases). There are 16 residues in the CDR3. V lost 5 bases, J lost 3 bases, and 14 bases lay in between. Germline V gene lookup returns CDR1 LNHNV and CDR2 YYDKDF (reference sequence). The CDR3 loop is CATSSGGWVGANVLTF. CDR3 nucleotides: TGTGCCACCAGCTCAGGAGGGTGGGTTGGGGCCAACGTCCTGACTTTC. The full variable domain, rest sourced from reference TRBV15 and TRBJ2-6, is DAMVIQNPRYQVTQFGKPVTLSCSQTLNHNVMYWYQQKSSQAPKLLFHYYDKDFNNEADTPDNFQSRRPNTSFCFLDIRSPGLGDTAMYLCATSSGGWVGANVLTFGAGSRLTVL.

This clonotype was observed at least ten times. The rearrangement joins TRBV7-6 to TRBJ1-4, with TRBD1 as a possible D gene (6 bases). This CDR3 spans 14 amino acids. Trimming pared 5 bases from V and 1 base from J, leaving 8 bases between. CDR1 SGHVS and CDR2 FNYEAQ come from the germline V gene. The CDR3: CASSRTETNEKLFF. The CDR3 nucleotides read TGTGCCAGCAGCCGGACAGAAACTAATGAAAAACTGTTTTTT. The variable domain in full, with the rest retrieved from reference TRBV7-6 and TRBJ1-4, is GAGVSQSPRYKVTKRGQDVALRCDPISGHVSLYWYRQALGQGPEFLTYFNYEAQQDKSGLPNDRFSAERPEGSISTLTIQRTEQRDSAMYRCASSRTETNEKLFFGSGTQLSVL.

The table lists this clonotype with many counts. The chain couples TRBV28 to TRBJ1-5; TRBD1 matches 7 bases. Germline trimming cut 3 bases from V and 3 bases from J; bases unmatched to any gene: 2. The CDR3 contains 14 residues. Looked up from germline, CDR1 is MDHEN and CDR2 is SYDVKM. This CDR3 is CASSLTGNNQPQHF. The DNA of the CDR3 is TGTGCCAGCAGTTTGACAGGGAACAATCAGCCCCAGCATTTT.

Details on this clonotype: A far larger clone is just one base off, so this is likely a read error. V is TRBV12-3 or TRBV12-4 and J is TRBJ2-1, with no clear D. With 6 bases removed from V and 10 bases from J, the gap between germline ends came to 16 bases. This CDR3 contains 13 residues. The CDR3 here is CASSQDGLYEQFF. CDR3 coding DNA: TGTGCCAGCAGCCAGGACGGTCTCTACGAGCAGTTCTTC.

This clonotype has at least ten counts. The chain couples TRBV20-1 to TRBJ2-3; D might be TRBD2 (5 bases). V lost 6 bases, J lost 0 bases, and 13 bases lay in between. Germline loops: CDR1 DFQATT, CDR2 SNEGSKA (reference sequence). The CDR3 has 14 residues. CDR3 coding DNA: TGCAGTGCCGATCGGCAGCGGAGCACAGATACGCAGTATTTT. Translation: CSADRQRSTDTQYF.

This clonotype was counted many times. V is TRBV29-1 and J is TRBJ2-2, with 9 bases aligning to TRBD2. Germline V gives CDR1 SQVTM, CDR2 ANQGSEA. J lost 1 base, V lost 6 bases, and 3 bases had no gene match. The CDR3 runs to 14 residues. CDR3 in DNA: TGCAGCGTAAATAGCGGGGGGAACACCGGGGAGCTGTTTTTT. The encoded protein is CSVNSGGNTGELFF.

This clonotype is medium-sized within its sample. V usage is TRBV28 and J usage is TRBJ2-7; D not certain. Trimming took off 11 bases at V and 3 bases at J, with 8 bases between the two ends. The germline CDR1 and CDR2 sequences are MDHEN and SYDVKM. The CDR3 is made up of 10 amino acids. The CDR3 is CAAGYYEQYF. DNA for the CDR3: TGTGCCGCCGGTTACTACGAGCAGTACTTC.

This clonotype was observed many times. The chain has TRBV5-8 and TRBJ2-5; D is ambiguous. Between the trimmed V and J ends, which lost 7 bases and 2 bases, there was a span of 12 bases. In germline, CDR1 is SGHTS, CDR2 YDEGEE. The CDR3 spans 13 residues. The chain's CDR3 is CASRARAQETQYF. Here the CDR3 DNA reads TGTGCCAGCCGGGCTCGGGCGCAAGAGACCCAGTACTTC.

The chain couples TRBV28 to TRBJ2-7, with 9 nucleotides matching TRBD2. Germline loops: CDR1 MDHEN, CDR2 SYDVKM. Trimming cost V 6 bases and J 2 bases; bases outside gene matches: 11. This CDR3 is 16 amino acids long. The CDR3 coding sequence is TGTGCCAGCAGGGATCCGGGACTAGCTGGCCCCTACGAGCAGTACTTC. Protein product: CASRDPGLAGPYEQYF.

This clonotype has a count of ten or more. This chain links TRBV10-3 with TRBJ2-7; 14 nucleotides align to TRBD2. The CDR3 has 12 amino acids. Germline-derived CDR1 and CDR2 are ENHRY and SYGVKD. J gave up 7 bases and V 10 bases, and 3 bases lay outside the gene matches. Here the CDR3 reads CATTSGRGEQYF. The CDR3 DNA reads TGTGCCACGACTAGCGGGAGGGGTGAGCAGTACTTC.

The chain combines TRBV15 with TRBJ2-7; 7 bases map to TRBD1. This CDR3 has 15 residues. V lost 2 bases to trimming and J lost 2 bases; unmatched junction nucleotides: 6. The V gene's germline CDR1 is LNHNV and CDR2 YYDKDF (reference sequence). The CDR3 DNA follows: TGTGCCACCAGCAGAACCGACAGGGACGCCTACGAGCAGTACTTC. This codes for CATSRTDRDAYEQYF.

Ten or more counts support this clonotype. J is TRBJ2-1 and V is TRBV11-2, with 7 bases aligning to TRBD2. Germline CDR1 reads SGHAT; CDR2 reads FQNNGV. The V and J ends lost 5 bases and 8 bases, in that order; junction bases with no gene match: 6. The CDR3 runs 13 residues. The CDR3: CASSPWGRDEQFF. The CDR3 DNA sequence: TGTGCCAGCAGCCCGTGGGGGAGGGATGAGCAGTTCTTC. Combining the CDR3 with reference TRBV11-2 and TRBJ2-1 gives the whole variable domain EAGVAQSPRYKIIEKRQSVAFWCNPISGHATLYWYQQILGQGPKLLIQFQNNGVVDDSQLPKDRFSAERLKGVDSTLKIQPAKLEDSAVYLCASSPWGRDEQFFGPGTRLTVL.

V gene TRBV10-3 combines with J gene TRBJ2-2; possibly TRBD2 for D (6 bases). Trimming left V 3 bases short and J 5 bases short, with 16 bases between. CDR1 is ENHRY, CDR2 SYGVKD, per germline. The CDR3 length is 16 residues. Here the CDR3 DNA reads TGTGCCATCAGTGAAGGGACTTCTATCCGGACCGGGGAGCTGTTTTTT. Translating gives CAISEGTSIRTGELFF.

The chain has TRBV6-1 and TRBJ2-5; 12 nucleotides match TRBD2. Germline CDR1 MNHNS, CDR2 SASEGT. V lost 6 bases, J lost 2 bases, and 13 bases stayed unmatched. This CDR3 has 18 residues. The CDR3 reads CASSHLAGGPEAQETQYF. CDR3 DNA sequence: TGTGCCAGCAGCCATCTAGCGGGAGGGCCGGAGGCACAAGAGACCCAGTACTTC.

The J gene is TRBJ1-6, the V gene TRBV4-1; D unclear. The CDR3 consists of 15 residues. From germline, CDR1 is MGHRA and CDR2 YSYEKL. Trimming took 0 bases from V and 2 from J, leaving 5 bases between them. The CDR3 loop is CASSQDTAYNSPLHF. In DNA form, the CDR3 reads TGCGCCAGCAGCCAAGACACAGCCTATAATTCACCCCTCCACTTT.

This clonotype has ten or more counts. This sequence joins TRBV7-9 and TRBJ2-1; 12 bases are a match to TRBD2. The V and J ends lost 5 bases and 4 bases, in that order; junction bases with no gene match: 3. This CDR3 is built from 15 residues. Per germline, CDR1 SEHNR and CDR2 FQNEAQ (reference sequence). In DNA, the CDR3 is TGTGCCAGCAGCGTCCTAGCGGGGGGGTACAATGAGCAGTTCTTC. Translation gives CASSVLAGGYNEQFF.